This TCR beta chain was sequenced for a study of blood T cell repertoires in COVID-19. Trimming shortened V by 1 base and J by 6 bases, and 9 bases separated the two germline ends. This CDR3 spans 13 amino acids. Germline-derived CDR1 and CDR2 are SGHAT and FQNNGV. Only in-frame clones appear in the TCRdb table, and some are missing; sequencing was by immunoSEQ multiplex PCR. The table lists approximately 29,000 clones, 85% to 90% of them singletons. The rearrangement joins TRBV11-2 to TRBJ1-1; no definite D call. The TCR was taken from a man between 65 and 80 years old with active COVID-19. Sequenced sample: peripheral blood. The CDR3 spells CASSLGVGAEAFF. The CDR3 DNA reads TGTGCCAGCAGCTTAGGGGTGGGAGCTGAAGCTTTCTTT.